The clone carrying this T cell receptor beta chain came up a few times. Its target is not known. The data derive from a study of beta chain features in type 1 diabetes. Study findings and constraints: Insertion counts at VDJ junctions were lower in type 1 diabetes patients, who also showed more deletions there.

Sorted CD4+ subsets: naive, central memory, regulatory, stem cell-like memory (CD45RO/CCR7/CD25/CD127/CD95/CD27 panel). V was pared by 7 bases and J by 0 bases, with 8 bases between. Germline values: CDR1 SQVTM, CDR2 ANQGSEA. The CDR3 is made up of 12 amino acids. Every bit of the isolated RNA underwent reverse transcription, so sequencing read expressed TCRB transcripts. TCRdb's table, derived via immunoSEQ multiplex PCR, lists solely in-frame clones and lacks some. Of a few hundred thousand clones detected, 9.5% to 11% appear once; the ten largest clones hold under 0.02%. This TCR was sampled from a woman aged 25 to 39 in good health. Sequencing was carried out using naive CD4+ T cells from blood. The chain joins TRBV29-1 to TRBJ2-3; tentatively, D is TRBD2 (5 bases). CDR3 sequence reads: CSGGISTDTQYF. DNA for the CDR3: TGCAGCGGAGGGATAAGCACAGATACGCAGTATTTT.